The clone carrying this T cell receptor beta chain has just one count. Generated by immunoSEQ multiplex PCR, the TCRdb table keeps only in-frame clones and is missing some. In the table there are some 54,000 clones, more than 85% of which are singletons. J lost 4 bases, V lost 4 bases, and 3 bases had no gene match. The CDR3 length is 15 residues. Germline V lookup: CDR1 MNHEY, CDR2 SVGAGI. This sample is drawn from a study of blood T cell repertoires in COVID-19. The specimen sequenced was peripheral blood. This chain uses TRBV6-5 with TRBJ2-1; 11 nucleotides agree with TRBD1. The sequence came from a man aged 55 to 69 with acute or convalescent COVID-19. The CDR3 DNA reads TGTGCCAGCAGTTCCGGACAGGGGGCATACAATGAGCAGTTCTTC. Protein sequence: CASSSGQGAYNEQFF.